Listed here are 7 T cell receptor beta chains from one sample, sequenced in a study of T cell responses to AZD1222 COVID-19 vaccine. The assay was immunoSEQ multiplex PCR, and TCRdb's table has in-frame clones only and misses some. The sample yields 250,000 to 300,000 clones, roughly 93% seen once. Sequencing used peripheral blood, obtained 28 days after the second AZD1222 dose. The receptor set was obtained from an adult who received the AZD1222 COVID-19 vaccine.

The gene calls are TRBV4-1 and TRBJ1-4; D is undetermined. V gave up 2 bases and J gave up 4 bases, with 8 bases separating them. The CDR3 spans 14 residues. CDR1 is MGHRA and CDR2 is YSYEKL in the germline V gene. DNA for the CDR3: TGCGCCAGCAGCCAACGGCGGAGTAATGAAAAACTGTTTTTT. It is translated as CASSQRRSNEKLFF.

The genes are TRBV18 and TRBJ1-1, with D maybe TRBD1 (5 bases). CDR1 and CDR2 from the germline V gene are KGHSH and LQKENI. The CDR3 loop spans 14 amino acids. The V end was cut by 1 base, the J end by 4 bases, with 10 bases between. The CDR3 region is CASSPREGSTEAFF. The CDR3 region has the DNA TGTGCCAGCTCACCACGAGAGGGGAGCACTGAAGCTTTCTTT.

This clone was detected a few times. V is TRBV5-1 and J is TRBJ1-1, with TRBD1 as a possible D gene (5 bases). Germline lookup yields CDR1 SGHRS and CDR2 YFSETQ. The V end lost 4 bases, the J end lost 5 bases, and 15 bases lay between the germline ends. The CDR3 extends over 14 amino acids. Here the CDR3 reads CASSPMQGETEAFF. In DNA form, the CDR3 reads TGCGCCAGCAGCCCTATGCAGGGAGAGACTGAAGCTTTCTTT. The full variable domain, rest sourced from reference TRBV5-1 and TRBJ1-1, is KAGVTQTPRYLIKTRGQQVTLSCSPISGHRSVSWYQQTPGQGLQFLFEYFSETQRNKGNFPGRFSGRQFSNSRSEMNVSTLELGDSALYLCASSPMQGETEAFFGQGTRLTVV.

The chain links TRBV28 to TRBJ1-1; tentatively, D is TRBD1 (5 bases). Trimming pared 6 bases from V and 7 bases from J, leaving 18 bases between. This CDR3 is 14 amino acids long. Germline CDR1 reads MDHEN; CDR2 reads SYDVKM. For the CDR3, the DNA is TGTGCCAGCAGGCCCTCGGCAGGGCTGGGTGAAGCTTTCTTT. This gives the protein CASRPSAGLGEAFF. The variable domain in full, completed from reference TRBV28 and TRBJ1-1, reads DVKVTQSSRYLVKRTGEKVFLECVQDMDHENMFWYRQDPGLGLRLIYFSYDVKMKEKGDIPEGYSVSREKKERFSLILESASTNQTSMYLCASRPSAGLGEAFFGQGTRLTVV.

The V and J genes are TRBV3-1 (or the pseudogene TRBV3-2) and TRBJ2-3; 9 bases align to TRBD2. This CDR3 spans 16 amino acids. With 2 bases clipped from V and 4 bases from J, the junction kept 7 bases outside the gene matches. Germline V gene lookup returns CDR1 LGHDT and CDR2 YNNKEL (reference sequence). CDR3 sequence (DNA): TGTGCCAGCAGCCAATCTCAGGGCGGGAGGGCAGATACGCAGTATTTT. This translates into CASSQSQGGRADTQYF.

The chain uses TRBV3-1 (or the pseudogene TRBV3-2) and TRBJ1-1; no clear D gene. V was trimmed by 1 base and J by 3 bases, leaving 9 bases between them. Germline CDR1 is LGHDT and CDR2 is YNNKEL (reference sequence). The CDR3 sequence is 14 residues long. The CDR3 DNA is TGTGCCAGCAGCCAAGTAGGAAGGCACACTGAAGCTTTCTTT. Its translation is CASSQVGRHTEAFF.

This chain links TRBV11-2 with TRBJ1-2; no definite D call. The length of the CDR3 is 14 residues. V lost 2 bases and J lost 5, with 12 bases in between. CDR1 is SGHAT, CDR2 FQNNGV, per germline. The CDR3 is CASSLPHWPYGYTF. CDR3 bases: TGTGCCAGCAGCTTACCCCATTGGCCTTATGGCTACACCTTC.